Each of the 16 T cell receptor beta chains below was sequenced from the same sample in a study of cytomegalovirus exposure and HLA in healthy donors. PCR was performed using 60 Vbeta and 13 Jbeta primers. Method: immunoSEQ multiplex PCR; TCRdb's copy keeps in-frame clones and lacks some. The sample includes some 120,000 clones, about 79% of them seen just once. The sequencing sample was made of PBMCs. These receptors all come from a man aged 18 to 29 in good health and CMV-seronegative.

Concerning this clone itself: It is likely a read error, because the conserved phenylalanine at the end of the CDR3 is missing. It is unclear where the CDR3 begins or ends on the DNA, so no DNA is shown, and the CDR3 is as TCRdb lists it. The chain has TRBV20-1 and TRBJ1-4; TRBD1, as called in the table, went unchecked against the DNA. 8 amino acids form the CDR3, both terminal residues included. In germline, CDR1 is DFQATT, CDR2 SNEGSKA (reference sequence). CDR3 region: CRPDRAGL.

The chain has TRBV29-1 and TRBJ1-3; TRBD1 aligns across 8 bases. The germline CDR1 and CDR2 sequences are SQVTM and ANQGSEA. With 4 bases clipped from V and 4 bases from J, the junction kept 6 bases outside the gene matches. The CDR3 spans 14 residues. The CDR3 sequence: CSVGAGGAGNTIYF. DNA for the CDR3: TGCAGCGTTGGAGCAGGGGGCGCCGGAAACACCATATATTTT.

The CDR3 DNA sequence: TGTGCCAGTCGAAGGGAGGGGAACCCTGCCGGGTCTTTCTTT. Its translation is CASRREGNPAGSFF. The chain carries TRBV6-5 and TRBJ1-1; TRBD1 is a possible D gene (5 bases). The CDR3 loop spans 14 amino acids. Looked up from germline, CDR1 is MNHEY and CDR2 is SVGAGI. V lost 9 bases and J lost 12, with 26 bases in between.

The chain uses TRBV18 and TRBJ1-4; the match to TRBD1 covers 7 bases. The CDR3 is 15 residues long. V dropped 3 bases and J dropped 4; count of bases not matched to a gene: 5. Germline CDR1 and CDR2: KGHSH and LQKENI. The DNA for the CDR3 is TGTGCCAGCTCACCGAGGGGGCCGGGTAATGAAAAACTGTTTTTT. This translates into CASSPRGPGNEKLFF.

The genes are TRBV7-2 and TRBJ1-5, with a weak D call TRBD1 (5 bases). This CDR3 region has 14 residues. V gave up 1 base and J gave up 7 bases, with 11 bases separating them. Germline CDR1 SGHTA, CDR2 FQGNSA. CDR3 region: CASSLVRQGQPQHF. The CDR3 nucleotides read TGTGCCAGCAGCTTAGTACGGCAGGGACAGCCCCAGCATTTT.

The rearrangement uses TRBV15 and TRBJ2-1, with 12 bases aligning to TRBD2. Germline V gene sequence: CDR1 LNHNV, CDR2 YYDKDF (reference sequence). J was trimmed by 4 bases and V by 4 bases; bases with no gene match: 2. This CDR3 region has 15 residues. The CDR3 loop is CATSTGLAGYNEQFF. The CDR3, as DNA: TGTGCCACCAGCACAGGACTAGCGGGGTACAATGAGCAGTTCTTC.

This clone was detected a few times. V usage is TRBV5-4 and J usage is TRBJ2-2; 7 nucleotides match TRBD1. The germline gives CDR1 SGHNT, CDR2 YYREEE (reference sequence). The CDR3 extends over 19 amino acids. J lost 5 bases, V lost 1 base, and 17 bases had no gene match. CDR3 coding DNA: TGTGCCAGCAGCTTGTCGAGGACAGGAAAAACTACTGGAACCGGGGAGCTGTTTTTT. It codes for CASSLSRTGKTTGTGELFF. Full variable domain (remainder filled in from reference TRBV5-4 and TRBJ2-2): ETGVTQSPTHLIKTRGQQVTLRCSSQSGHNTVSWYQQALGQGPQFIFQYYREEENGRGNFPPRFSGLQFPNYSSELNVNALELDDSALYLCASSLSRTGKTTGTGELFFGEGSRLTVL.

The chain has TRBV30 and TRBJ2-3, with unresolved D. CDR1 is GTSNPN, CDR2 SVGIG, per germline (reference sequence). V was pared by 2 bases and J by 3 bases, with 15 bases between. CDR3 length: 15 residues. CDR3 residues: CAWSLDVAGTDTQYF. DNA for the CDR3: TGTGCCTGGAGTCTAGACGTGGCCGGGACAGATACGCAGTATTTT.

The rearrangement joins TRBV6-5 to TRBJ2-3, with 10 bases that match TRBD2. CDR3 length equals 13 residues. V lost 6 bases and J lost 5; bases outside the gene matches: 2. The germline V gene has CDR1 MNHEY and CDR2 SVGAGI. Here the CDR3 reads CASRLAGGDTQYF. The CDR3 DNA reads TGTGCCAGCAGATTAGCGGGAGGAGATACGCAGTATTTT.

The chain combines TRBV7-9 with TRBJ2-3; unclear D gene. CDR1 SEHNR and CDR2 FQNEAQ come from the germline V gene (reference sequence). Deletions cut 5 bases from V and 4 bases from J, with 10 bases between. This CDR3 spans 13 amino acids. CDR3 nucleotides: TGTGCCAGCAGCCCGTTTTCGTCAGATACGCAGTATTTT. Translating it yields CASSPFSSDTQYF. Complete variable domain (other parts from reference TRBV7-9 and TRBJ2-3): DTGVSQNPRHKITKRGQNVTFRCDPISEHNRLYWYRQTLGQGPEFLTYFQNEAQLEKSRLLSDRFSAERPKGSFSTLEIQRTEQGDSAMYLCASSPFSSDTQYFGPGTRLTVL.

The CDR3 reads CASSPRLAATYEQYF. The CDR3 DNA is TGTGCCAGCAGCCCCAGACTAGCGGCTACCTACGAGCAGTACTTC. The chain couples TRBV9 to TRBJ2-7; 9 bases match TRBD2. Germline assignment: CDR1 SGDLS and CDR2 YYNGEE. CDR3 length: 15 amino acids. Unmatched junction bases numbered 7, after V lost 4 bases and J lost 2 bases.

The count of this clone is one. J is TRBJ2-3 and V is TRBV5-4; D remains unclear. Germline lookup yields CDR1 SGHNT and CDR2 YYREEE (reference sequence). Trimming removed 1 base at V and 0 bases at J, with 9 bases between. This CDR3 spans 15 amino acids. CDR3 nucleotides: TGTGCCAGCAGCTTGCGGAGTACTAGCACAGATACGCAGTATTTT. This translates into CASSLRSTSTDTQYF.

The chain uses TRBV10-3 and TRBJ2-3; 8 bases align to TRBD1. Trimming at V came to 5 bases and at J to 1 base, leaving 8 bases not matched to a gene. The CDR3 loop spans 16 amino acids. Germline loops: CDR1 ENHRY, CDR2 SYGVKD. The CDR3 DNA sequence: TGTGCCATCAGTTCAGGACAGGGTGGAGGCACAGATACGCAGTATTTT. This sequence encodes CAISSGQGGGTDTQYF.

The chain is built from TRBV6-5 and TRBJ2-3; 10 bases agree with TRBD1. This CDR3 is 15 amino acids long. The trim removed 6 bases at V and 1 base at J, leaving 4 bases unmatched. Germline V gives CDR1 MNHEY, CDR2 SVGAGI. CDR3 nucleotide sequence: TGTGCCAGCAGACGGGACAGGGGACGCACAGATACGCAGTATTTT. Translated, it gives CASRRDRGRTDTQYF.

J is TRBJ2-1 and V is TRBV4-2; 12 nucleotides align to TRBD2. Germline CDR1 LGHNA, CDR2 YNFKEQ. This CDR3 has 16 residues. Unmatched junction bases numbered 9, after V lost 5 bases and J lost 7 bases. CDR3 DNA sequence: TGTGCCAGCAGCGGCCTCCTAGCGGGAGGGCAGAATGAGCAGTTCTTC. It codes for CASSGLLAGGQNEQFF.

V and J are TRBV28 and TRBJ2-7; 9 nucleotides agree with TRBD1. There are 14 residues in the CDR3. CDR1 and CDR2 from the germline V gene are MDHEN and SYDVKM. J was trimmed by 1 base and V by 3 bases; bases with no gene match: 1. The CDR3 is CASSLTGGSYEQYF. As DNA, the CDR3 is TGTGCCAGCAGTTTGACAGGGGGATCCTACGAGCAGTACTTC.